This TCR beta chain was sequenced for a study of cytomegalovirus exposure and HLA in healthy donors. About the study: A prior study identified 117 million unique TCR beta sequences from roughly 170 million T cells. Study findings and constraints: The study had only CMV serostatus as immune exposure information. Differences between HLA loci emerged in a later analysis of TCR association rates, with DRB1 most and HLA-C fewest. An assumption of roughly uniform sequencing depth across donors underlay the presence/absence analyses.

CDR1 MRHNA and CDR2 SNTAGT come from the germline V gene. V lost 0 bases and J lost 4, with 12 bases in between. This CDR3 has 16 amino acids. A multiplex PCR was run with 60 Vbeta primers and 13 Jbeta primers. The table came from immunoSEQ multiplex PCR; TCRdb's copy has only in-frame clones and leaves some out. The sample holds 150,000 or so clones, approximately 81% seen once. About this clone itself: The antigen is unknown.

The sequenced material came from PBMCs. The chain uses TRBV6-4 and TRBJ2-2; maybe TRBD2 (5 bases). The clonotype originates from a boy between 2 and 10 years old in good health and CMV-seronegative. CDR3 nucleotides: TGTGCCAGCAGTGACTCCCACCCCAGCGGCACCGGGGAGCTGTTTTTT. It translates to CASSDSHPSGTGELFF.